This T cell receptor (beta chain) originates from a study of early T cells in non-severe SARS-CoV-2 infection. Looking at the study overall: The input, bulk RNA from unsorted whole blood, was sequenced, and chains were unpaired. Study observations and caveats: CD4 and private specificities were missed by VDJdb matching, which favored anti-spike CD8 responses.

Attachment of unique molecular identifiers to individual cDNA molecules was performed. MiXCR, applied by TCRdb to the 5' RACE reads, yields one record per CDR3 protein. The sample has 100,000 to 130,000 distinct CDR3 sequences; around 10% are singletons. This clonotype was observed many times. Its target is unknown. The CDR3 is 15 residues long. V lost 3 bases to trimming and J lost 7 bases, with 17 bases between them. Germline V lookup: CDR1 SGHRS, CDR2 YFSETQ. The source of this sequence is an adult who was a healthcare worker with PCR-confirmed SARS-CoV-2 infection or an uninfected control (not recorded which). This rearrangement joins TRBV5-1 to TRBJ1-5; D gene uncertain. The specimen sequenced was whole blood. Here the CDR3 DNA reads TGCGCCAGCAGCTCGGGCCCAGGAGCGCGGCAGCCCCAGCATTTT. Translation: CASSSGPGARQPQHF.